Listed here are 30 T cell receptor beta chains from one sample, sequenced in a study of tumor-infiltrating lymphocytes in primary liver carcinoma. Total RNA (approximately 0.5 ug) served as template for TCR beta cDNA synthesis primed by a constant-region primer. Three rounds of nested multiplex PCR with slightly modified ARM-PCR produced TCR beta libraries. The opening two PCR rounds, ten to eleven cycles each, paired TRBV1-TRBV30 forward primers with a C-beta reverse primer. TCRdb reanalysed the multiplex PCR reads using MiXCR and keeps one entry per CDR3 protein. The sample includes about 200,000 distinct CDR3 sequences, approximately 64% of them seen just once. Blood RNA was derived from unsorted whole blood, and germline DNA was extracted too. Sequenced input: peripheral blood. The receptors come from an older woman with primary liver carcinoma and hepatitis B virus infection.

This clonotype was detected ten times or more. The chain carries TRBV6-1 and TRBJ2-2; D ambiguous. The CDR3 is made up of 15 amino acids. The V end was cut by 3 bases, the J end by 0 bases, with 8 bases between. Germline CDR1 MNHNS, CDR2 SASEGT. The CDR3 reads CASSEHSANTGELFF. The CDR3 region has the DNA TGTGCCAGCAGTGAGCACTCCGCGAACACCGGGGAGCTGTTTTTT.

The chain employs TRBV30 and TRBJ2-1; 8 nucleotides match TRBD2. The CDR3 covers 14 residues. V lost 2 bases to trimming and J lost 8 bases; unmatched junction nucleotides: 8. Germline CDR1 and CDR2: GTSNPN and SVGIG (reference sequence). The CDR3 here is CAWSRSGSLYEQFF. Here the CDR3 DNA reads TGTGCCTGGAGTCGAAGCGGGAGCCTCTATGAGCAGTTCTTC. Variable domain in full (rest from reference TRBV30 and TRBJ2-1): SQTIHQWPATLVQPVGSPLSLECTVEGTSNPNLYWYRQAAGRGLQLLFYSVGIGQISSEVPQNLSASRPQDRQFILSSKKLLLSDSGFYLCAWSRSGSLYEQFFGPGTRLTVL.

The genes are TRBV5-1 and TRBJ2-1; 11 bases map to TRBD2. Losses at the gene ends were 0 bases for V and 2 bases for J; bases not matched to a gene: 7. This CDR3 spans 18 amino acids. The germline gives CDR1 SGHRS, CDR2 YFSETQ. CDR3 protein: CASSLAVCSGRAYNEQFF. CDR3 sequence (DNA): TGCGCCAGCAGCTTGGCGGTTTGTAGCGGGAGGGCCTACAATGAGCAGTTCTTC. Using reference TRBV5-1 and TRBJ2-1 for the parts outside the CDR3, the full variable domain is KAGVTQTPRYLIKTRGQQVTLSCSPISGHRSVSWYQQTPGQGLQFLFEYFSETQRNKGNFPGRFSGRQFSNSRSEMNVSTLELGDSALYLCASSLAVCSGRAYNEQFFGPGTRLTVL.

As for this clonotype: A much larger clone lies a single base off, so this may be a read error. The J gene is TRBJ2-1, the V gene TRBV28; 14 nucleotides align to TRBD2. CDR1 and CDR2 from the germline V gene are MDHEN and SYDVKM. This CDR3 region has 17 residues. This chain's CDR3 is CANSSLGLAGVSNEQFF. CDR3 DNA sequence: TGTGCCAACAGTTCCCTGGGACTAGCGGGAGTCTCCAATGAGCAGTTCTTC.

As for this clonotype: One end of the junction varies from germline; a read error may be responsible. The chain carries TRBV5-3 and TRBJ2-7; 7 bases map to TRBD1. TRBV5-3 qualifies as an ORF whose function is uncertain. The length of the CDR3 is 15 residues. CDR3 residues: CSRSPGQATLYEQYF. CDR3 coding DNA: TGTTCCAGAAGCCCAGGACAGGCGACACTCTACGAGCAGTACTTC.

This clonotype was recorded many times. This sequence joins TRBV29-1 and TRBJ2-2; no reliable D call. The CDR3 has 12 residues. The V gene's germline CDR1 is SQVTM and CDR2 ANQGSEA. Trimming cost V 4 bases and J 5 bases, with 8 bases left between them. The CDR3 protein is CSVVLSTGELFF. The CDR3 DNA is TGCAGCGTTGTTCTGAGTACCGGGGAGCTGTTTTTT.

Details on this clonotype: A read error may be the cause here, since a much bigger clone is one base away. The chain is built from TRBV6-6 and TRBJ2-7; 12 bases line up with TRBD1. Per germline, CDR1 MNHNY and CDR2 SVGAGI (reference sequence). The CDR3 contains 17 residues. CDR3 residues: CASSPGTGGRVVYEQHF. CDR3 bases: TGTGCCAGCAGCCCCGGGACAGGGGGCCGGGTGGTCTACGAGCAGCACTTC.

In its sample, this clonotype is medium-sized. V and J are TRBV11-2 and TRBJ2-1; D ambiguous. Trimming removed 2 bases at V and 8 bases at J, with 10 bases between. The CDR3 has 13 amino acids. Per germline, CDR1 SGHAT and CDR2 FQNNGV. The CDR3 region has the DNA TGTGCCAGCAGCTTACGACGTGGGTATGAGCAGTTCTTC. It codes for CASSLRRGYEQFF.

Comment on this clonotype: One end of the junction varies from germline; a read error may be responsible. The chain combines TRBV11-3 with TRBJ2-3, with D possibly being TRBD1 (5 bases). This CDR3 is 15 amino acids long. CDR1 and CDR2 from the germline V gene are SGHNT and YENEEA. The CDR3 sequence is CTSSLGASPTDTQYF. The CDR3 DNA follows: TGTACCAGCAGCTTAGGGGCGTCCCCCACTGATACGCAGTATTTT.

The chain recombines TRBV11-2 with TRBJ2-6, with D perhaps TRBD1 (6 bases). CDR1 SGHAT and CDR2 FQNNGV come from the germline V gene. Trimming took 2 bases from V and 2 from J, leaving 13 bases between them. CDR3 length: 17 residues. CDR3 sequence reads: CASSLTQGWAGANVLTF. The CDR3 DNA sequence: TGTGCCAGCAGCTTAACGCAGGGGTGGGCTGGGGCCAACGTCCTGACTTTC.

This clonotype was counted a single time. This rearrangement joins TRBV12-5 to TRBJ2-2, with D perhaps matching TRBD1 (5 bases). Germline V gene data show CDR1 as LGHNT and CDR2 as FRNRAP. CDR3 length: 15 residues. V was clipped by 2 bases and J by 1 base, with 8 bases between them. CDR3 amino acids: CASGLYRRNTGELFF. CDR3 nucleotide sequence: TGTGCTAGTGGTTTGTACAGGAGGAACACCGGGGAGCTGTTTTTT.

Worth noting for this clonotype: Without the conserved terminal phenylalanine or tryptophan, this CDR3 likely stems from a read error. The chain uses TRBV7-9 and TRBJ1-2; D is possibly TRBD1 (5 bases). The ends were cut back, 5 bases at V and 11 bases at J, with 24 bases in the middle. There are 15 residues in the CDR3. Germline V gives CDR1 SEHNR, CDR2 FQNEAQ (reference sequence). CDR3 DNA: TGTGCCAGCAGCCGAGGGTCGGGACGGCACACTGGTTACACCTCC. Translated: CASSRGSGRHTGYTS.

As to this clonotype: At one end the junction does not follow the germline gene, possibly because of a read error. The rearrangement uses TRBV11-3 and TRBJ2-1; 7 nucleotides agree with TRBD2. In germline, CDR1 is SGHNT, CDR2 YENEEA. This CDR3 spans 13 amino acids. CDR3 region: CASSWAEREEQFF. In nucleotides, the CDR3 is TGTGCCAGCAGCTGGGCAGAACGGGAGGAGCAGTTTTTC. The full variable domain, its missing parts supplied by reference TRBV11-3 and TRBJ2-1, is EAGVVQSPRYKIIEKKQPVAFWCNPISGHNTLYWYLQNLGQGPELLIRYENEEAVDDSQLPKDRFSAERLKGVDSTLKIQPAELGDSAVYLCASSWAEREEQFFGPGTRLTVL.

Comment on this clonotype: One end of the junction is discordant with germline, which a read error may explain. J is TRBJ2-5 and V is TRBV5-4; D remains ambiguous. Germline CDR1 is SGHNT and CDR2 is YYREEE (reference sequence). CDR3 length: 11 residues. The CDR3 sequence: CASSSQESQYF. The DNA of the CDR3 is TGTGCCAGCAGCTCTCAAGAGAGCCAGTACTTC.

On this clonotype: Just one base apart from a much larger clone, this may be a read error. The V call is TRBV6-6, the J call TRBJ1-5; D not resolved. This CDR3 has 14 residues. Germline CDR1 and CDR2: MNHNY and SVGAGI (reference sequence). The CDR3 nucleotides are TGTGCCAGCAGTTATATTTCTAGCTATCAGCCCCAGCATTTT. It specifies CASSYISSYQPQHF.

As regards this clonotype: A read error may produce the germline difference seen at one junction end. The V call is TRBV29-1, the J call TRBJ2-1, with 9 positions matching TRBD1. Germline CDR1 reads SQVTM; CDR2 reads ANQGSEA. The CDR3 extends over 14 amino acids. Here the CDR3 reads CGGTGTGLNNVQFF. CDR3 in DNA: TGCGGTGGAACCGGGACAGGGCTAAACAATGTGCAGTTCTTC.

In regard to this clonotype: A read error may explain this, as a much larger clone is one base away. The V and J genes are TRBV6-1 and TRBJ1-5, with D perhaps matching TRBD1 (5 bases). From germline, CDR1 is MNHNS and CDR2 SASEGT. The CDR3 is made up of 16 amino acids. Trimming stripped 5 bases from V and 3 bases from J, with 17 bases between. This chain's CDR3 is CASSQQGAGFNQPQHF. The CDR3 DNA sequence: TGTGCCAGCAGTCAACAAGGCGCAGGGTTCAATCAGCCCCAGCATTTT.

This clonotype has more than one count but fewer than ten. The chain couples TRBV5-1 to TRBJ1-2; no clear D. Germline CDR1 SGHRS, CDR2 YFSETQ. This CDR3 spans 13 amino acids. Trimming removed 4 bases from V and 2 bases from J, with 9 bases in between. CDR3 in amino acids: CASSPAMNYGYTF. CDR3 DNA sequence: TGCGCCAGCAGCCCCGCCATGAACTATGGCTACACCTTC.

The chain uses TRBV6-1 and TRBJ1-4, with TRBD1 matching over 8 bases. V lost 11 bases and J lost 7; bases outside the gene matches: 9. Germline CDR1 is MNHNS and CDR2 is SASEGT. The CDR3 sequence is 13 residues long. CDR3 in amino acids: CAARWTGSEKLFF. The CDR3 coding sequence is TGTGCCGCCCGCTGGACAGGGAGTGAAAAACTGTTTTTT.

This clonotype came up many times. The chain links TRBV6-1 to TRBJ1-1; D might be TRBD1 (6 bases). Trimming took 3 bases from V and 4 from J, leaving 12 bases between them. The germline CDR1 and CDR2 sequences are MNHNS and SASEGT. The CDR3 has 14 residues. The CDR3 DNA reads TGTGCCAGCAGTGACTTACAGGGAGTCACTGAAGCTTTCTTT. Protein product: CASSDLQGVTEAFF.

With respect to this clonotype: At one boundary the junction diverges from the germline segment, which might be a read error. The chain uses TRBV4-2 and TRBJ2-3; 13 bases line up with TRBD2. Per germline, CDR1 LGHNA and CDR2 YNFKEQ. CDR3 length equals 15 residues. As DNA, the CDR3 is TGTACCAGCAGCCGAGGGACTAGCGGGAAGAAAGGGCAGTATTTT. Its protein product is CTSSRGTSGKKGQYF.

This chain connects TRBV18 to TRBJ1-1, with D hard to call. The V gene lost 6 bases and the J gene lost 1 base, with 18 bases spanning the gap. The length of the CDR3 is 16 residues. Germline assignment: CDR1 KGHSH and CDR2 LQKENI. CDR3 protein: CASSRYNGYGNTEAFF. The CDR3 coding sequence is TGTGCCAGCTCTAGATATAATGGGTATGGGAACACTGAAGCTTTCTTT.

The rearrangement joins TRBV28 to TRBJ2-7; 9 bases are a match to TRBD1. Germline loops: CDR1 MDHEN, CDR2 SYDVKM. After removal of 4 bases from V and 4 bases from J, the junction contained 5 bases not matched to a gene. The CDR3 spans 14 residues. The CDR3 nucleotides read TGTGCCAGCAGTTGGGACAGGGTTTTGTACGAGCAGTACTTC. This sequence encodes CASSWDRVLYEQYF.

Ten or more counts support this clonotype. The chain has TRBV29-1 and TRBJ2-7; 7 nucleotides match TRBD1. From germline, CDR1 is SQVTM and CDR2 ANQGSEA. There are 13 residues in the CDR3. The V and J ends lost 4 bases and 3 bases, in that order; junction bases with no gene match: 6. The chain's CDR3 is CSVAGGQYYEQYF. CDR3 sequence (DNA): TGCAGCGTTGCAGGGGGACAGTACTACGAGCAGTACTTC.

This clonotype was recorded only once. Given a much more abundant clone one base away, this may be a read error. This chain uses TRBV30 with TRBJ2-2; D remains ambiguous. Germline CDR1 is GTSNPN and CDR2 is SVGIG (reference sequence). With 1 base removed from V and 3 bases from J, the gap between germline ends came to 12 bases. The CDR3 covers 15 residues. CDR3 in amino acids: CAWSEDKSDTGELFF. The CDR3 DNA sequence: TGTGCCTGGAGTGAAGACAAGTCGGACACCGGGGAGCTGTTTTTT.

This clonotype was counted a few times. The chain is built from TRBV6-5 and TRBJ1-4; possible D gene TRBD1, 6 bases. The CDR3 is 14 amino acids. The germline V gene encodes CDR1 MNHEY and CDR2 SVGAGI. V gave up 4 bases and J gave up 8 bases, with 14 bases separating them. The CDR3 reads CASSSFLRGEKLFF. CDR3 nucleotides: TGTGCCAGCAGTTCATTTCTAAGGGGGGAAAAACTGTTTTTT.

With respect to this clonotype: With a much larger clone just one base away, this may be a read error. This is likely a read error, given that the CDR3 carries no conserved phenylalanine or tryptophan at its end. The V and J genes are TRBV6-5 and TRBJ1-5; D might be TRBD1 (6 bases). Deletions cut 6 bases from V and 7 bases from J, with 13 bases between. Germline V gives CDR1 MNHEY, CDR2 SVGAGI. The CDR3 sequence is 13 residues long. The CDR3 region is CASSPEGVQPQHS. The DNA of the CDR3 is TGTGCCAGCAGCCCCGAGGGGGTCCAGCCCCAGCATTCT.

This clonotype was seen at least ten times. V and J are TRBV4-1 and TRBJ1-5; 8 nucleotides line up with TRBD1. V lost 1 base to trimming and J lost 3 bases; unmatched junction nucleotides: 5. CDR1 and CDR2 (germline): MGHRA, YSYEKL. This CDR3 contains 16 residues. The CDR3 DNA follows: TGCGCCAGCAGCCAAGCCGGGACAGGTTACAATCAGCCCCAGCATTTT. This encodes CASSQAGTGYNQPQHF.

This clonotype was recorded a few times. V and J are TRBV20-1 and TRBJ1-1; D not certain. CDR1 and CDR2 (germline): DFQATT, SNEGSKA (reference sequence). There are 11 residues in the CDR3. Trimming removed 1 base from V and 2 bases from J, with 2 bases in between. The CDR3 here is CSARVNTEAFF. Here the CDR3 DNA reads TGCAGTGCTAGAGTTAACACTGAAGCTTTCTTT.

This clonotype was picked up many times. The CDR3 region has the DNA TGTGCCAGCAGGGGGGCCGGGGTAGCCAAAAACATTCAGTACTTC. This codes for CASRGAGVAKNIQYF. The genes are TRBV11-2 and TRBJ2-4, with D possibly being TRBD1 (6 bases). Germline V gene lookup returns CDR1 SGHAT and CDR2 FQNNGV. The CDR3 is made up of 15 amino acids. V lost 6 bases, J lost 0 bases, and 12 bases lay in between.